This T cell receptor beta chain was identified during a study of shared clonotypes between healthy human individuals. Whole-study findings and limits: Naive subsets, compared against memory subsets, generally had larger estimated richness values.

Donors were Caucasian adults residing in Nashville, Tennessee, USA. J gave up 5 bases and V 5 bases, and 5 bases lay outside the gene matches. Germline V gene sequence: CDR1 SEHNR, CDR2 FQNEAQ (reference sequence). This CDR3 region has 13 residues. At deep level, the assay was performed. Sorted-subset replicate PCRs used 200 to 250 ng DNA, some 30,000 T cell genomes. Some clones are missing from TCRdb's copy, which holds only in-frame ones; the method was immunoSEQ multiplex PCR. Of a few million clones detected, over 85% appear once; the ten largest clones hold 0.39%. Of note for this clone: Its antigen is not identified.

The sample consisted of naive CD4+ T cells from PBMCs. Subset given: CD45RA+ positively selected. V is TRBV7-9 and J is TRBJ1-1; 7 bases are shared with TRBD1. This receptor was taken from a young man in good health. Some clones in this sample may be carry-over from other donors' samples. The CDR3 here is CASSHEQGTEAFF. The DNA for the CDR3 is TGTGCCAGCAGCCACGAACAGGGGACTGAAGCTTTCTTT.